The 28 T cell receptor beta chains below all came from one sample that was sequenced in a study of T-cell reconstitution after alpha-beta-depleted transplantation in children (TCRdb year 2016). The sample's treatment or condition label, decoded: allogeneic hematopoietic cell transplantation with graft depleted of TCRalphabeta T cells and CD19 B cells. Libraries were made using PCR. The sample was run on an Illumina HiSeq 2500. TCR libraries were prepared with molecular barcoding, using unique molecular identifiers to normalize TCRbeta repertoire quantification. TCRdb applied fastp at Q25 and MiXCR to the public reads, then kept only in-frame beta chains. When rows share a CDR3 protein, they turn into one entry using the most common DNA and genes. This sample lists fewer than 350,000 distinct CDR3 sequences; roughly 9.1% were detected once. The ten largest clones capture less than 9% of the sample.

Sequenced here: PBMCs, sampled before TCRalphabeta/CD19-depleted stem cell transplant. These receptor sequences come from a boy younger than two with acute myeloid leukemia, due to receive a stem cell transplant.

The chain combines TRBV20-1 with TRBJ2-4; 8 bases fit TRBD1. Germline CDR1 is DFQATT and CDR2 is SNEGSKA (reference sequence). The CDR3 totals 17 residues. CDR3 coding DNA: TGCAGCACAATCCGGACAGGGACACTACTAGCCAAAAACATTCAGTACTTC. Encoded protein: CSTIRTGTLLAKNIQYF.

This clonotype has just a few counts. V and J are TRBV20-1 and TRBJ2-7, with TRBD1 as a possible D gene (6 bases). The CDR3 length is 14 residues. Trimming took 4 bases from V and 5 from J, leaving 18 bases between them. CDR1 is DFQATT and CDR2 is SNEGSKA in the germline V gene (reference sequence). The CDR3 is CSATDRGRGHEQYF. The CDR3 bases are TGCAGTGCTACGGACAGAGGCAGGGGCCACGAGCAGTACTTC.

Concerning this clonotype: A clone one base away is much larger, so this may be a read error. The V gene is TRBV20-1, the J gene TRBJ2-5; D gene ambiguous. The CDR3 has 14 residues. Trimming pared 0 bases from V and 4 bases from J, leaving 12 bases between. Looked up from germline, CDR1 is DFQATT and CDR2 is SNEGSKA (reference sequence). The CDR3 loop reads CSARDRANGETQYF. CDR3 DNA sequence: TGCAGTGCTAGAGATAGGGCTAACGGAGAGACCCAGTACTTC.

There are many counts of this clonotype. The chain links TRBV3-1 to TRBJ2-1; the D gene is possibly TRBD2 (6 bases). The CDR3 has 15 amino acids. In germline, CDR1 is LGHDT, CDR2 YNNKEL (reference sequence). Deletions cut 0 bases from V and 10 bases from J, with 16 bases between. CDR3 protein: CASSQERGLPQEQFF. The CDR3 DNA reads TGTGCCAGCAGCCAAGAAAGGGGACTCCCCCAGGAGCAGTTCTTC.

This clonotype was recorded at least ten times. The chain links TRBV11-2 to TRBJ2-7; D is ambiguous. The CDR3 is made up of 13 amino acids. Between the trimmed V and J ends, which lost 6 bases and 3 bases, there was a span of 12 bases. Germline V gene lookup returns CDR1 SGHAT and CDR2 FQNNGV. In DNA, the CDR3 is TGTGCCAGCAGTCCCCCGGACGTCTACGAGCAGTACTTC. Its protein is CASSPPDVYEQYF.

V is TRBV29-1 and J is TRBJ2-2; 10 nucleotides match TRBD1. This CDR3 has 15 amino acids. V lost 0 bases and J lost 7; bases outside the gene matches: 5. Germline V gene lookup returns CDR1 SQVTM and CDR2 ANQGSEA. The CDR3 DNA reads as TGCAGCGTTGAAGATGGGACAGGGGAGAGCGGGGAGCTGTTTTTT. It specifies CSVEDGTGESGELFF.

This clonotype was recorded at least ten times. The chain recombines TRBV13 with TRBJ2-7; TRBD2 matches 10 bases. With 4 bases clipped from V and 3 bases from J, the junction kept 3 bases outside the gene matches. CDR3 length equals 14 residues. Germline-derived CDR1 and CDR2 are PRHDT and FYEKMQ (reference sequence). The DNA of the CDR3 is TGTGCCAGCAGCTCCGGACTAGCGGACTACGAGCAGTACTTC. Translation gives CASSSGLADYEQYF. Drawing the rest from reference TRBV13 and TRBJ2-7, the complete variable domain is AAGVIQSPRHLIKEKRETATLKCYPIPRHDTVYWYQQGPGQDPQFLISFYEKMQSDKGSIPDRFSAQQFSDYHSELNMSSLELGDSALYFCASSSGLADYEQYFGPGTRLTVT.

This clonotype was picked up many times. The genes are TRBV29-1 and TRBJ2-1; 8 bases match TRBD2. This CDR3 comprises 16 residues. The germline V gene encodes CDR1 SQVTM and CDR2 ANQGSEA. V gave up 5 bases and J gave up 1 base; unmatched junction bases: 10. The CDR3: CSVTGKAGASYNEQFF. DNA of the CDR3: TGCAGCGTTACAGGGAAAGCGGGAGCATCCTACAATGAGCAGTTCTTC.

This clonotype was recorded many times. V and J are TRBV6-1 and TRBJ2-7; 11 bases line up with TRBD2. CDR3 size: 15 residues. Germline lookup yields CDR1 MNHNS and CDR2 SASEGT. V trimming: 4 bases; J trimming: 3 bases; junction bases outside the gene matches: 5. CDR3 in DNA: TGTGCCAGCAGTGGGAAACTAGCGGGAGACTACGAGCAGTACTTC. Translating it yields CASSGKLAGDYEQYF.

This clonotype was detected ten times or more. The chain joins TRBV9 to TRBJ2-5; unclear D gene. CDR1 is SGDLS, CDR2 YYNGEE, per germline. V was shortened by 0 bases and J by 9 bases, with 15 bases between the two germline ends. The CDR3 is made up of 14 amino acids. DNA of the CDR3: TGTGCCAGCAGCGTAGACAAAGGTTCAAGGGCCCAGTACTTC. Translated, it gives CASSVDKGSRAQYF.

This clonotype was counted between two and nine times. V and J are TRBV19 and TRBJ1-2; D gene uncertain. Per the germline V gene, CDR1 is LNHDA and CDR2 is SQIVND (reference sequence). This CDR3 is 14 amino acids long. V was shortened by 1 base and J by 2 bases, with 8 bases between the two germline ends. The CDR3 coding sequence is TGTGCCAGTAGTATAGTGGCGGAGAACTATGGCTACACCTTC. Its translation: CASSIVAENYGYTF.

There are many counts of this clonotype. The V call is TRBV20-1, the J call TRBJ1-3; possible D gene TRBD1, 5 bases. CDR1 DFQATT and CDR2 SNEGSKA come from the germline V gene (reference sequence). Trimming pared 3 bases from V and 2 bases from J, leaving 14 bases between. This CDR3 comprises 15 residues. CDR3 DNA sequence: TGCAGTGCTAGGGGGCCTTCGGCGGCTGGAAACACCATATATTTT. Amino acid sequence: CSARGPSAAGNTIYF.

This clonotype was seen at least ten times. The V gene is TRBV28, the J gene TRBJ1-4; the D gene is possibly TRBD1 (5 bases). Germline V CDR1 and CDR2: MDHEN, SYDVKM. This CDR3 region has 15 residues. The V and J ends lost 6 bases and 9 bases respectively, with 20 bases between them. CDR3 in DNA: TGTGCCAGCAGCCAGCGGGGGGGAAAGGAGAAAAAACTGTTTTTT. This gives the protein CASSQRGGKEKKLFF. Full variable domain (outside the CDR3, taken from reference TRBV28 and TRBJ1-4): DVKVTQSSRYLVKRTGEKVFLECVQDMDHENMFWYRQDPGLGLRLIYFSYDVKMKEKGDIPEGYSVSREKKERFSLILESASTNQTSMYLCASSQRGGKEKKLFFGSGTQLSVL.

The chain has TRBV12-3 or TRBV12-4 and TRBJ2-1; TRBD1 is a possible D gene (6 bases). V was pared by 1 base and J by 7 bases, with 11 bases between. The CDR3 consists of 14 residues. The CDR3 DNA is TGTGCCAGCAGTTTAGATCAGGGGCTGAATGAGCAGTTCTTC. Its protein product is CASSLDQGLNEQFF.

Regarding this clonotype: This may be a read error: a much more frequent sequence differs by one nucleotide. This chain uses TRBV20-1 with TRBJ1-5; 11 positions match TRBD1. This CDR3 spans 16 amino acids. Looked up from germline, CDR1 is DFQATT and CDR2 is SNEGSKA (reference sequence). In DNA, the CDR3 is TGCAGTGCTCAGGACAGGGGGCGAGGAAGCAATCGGCCCCAGCATTTT. Protein: CSAQDRGRGSNRPQHF.

This clonotype turned up a few times. The chain recombines TRBV28 with TRBJ1-5; D is undetermined. CDR1 is MDHEN, CDR2 SYDVKM, per germline. Trimming left V 1 base short and J 1 base short, with 17 bases between. The CDR3 covers 18 residues. Here the CDR3 reads CASSLSRARQASNQPQHF. For the CDR3, the DNA is TGTGCCAGCAGTTTATCCCGGGCCCGTCAGGCGAGCAATCAGCCCCAGCATTTT.

The genes are TRBV6-1 and TRBJ2-7, with 7 bases lining up with TRBD2. With 8 bases clipped from V and 5 bases from J, the junction kept 9 bases outside the gene matches. Germline V CDR1 and CDR2: MNHNS, SASEGT. CDR3 length: 13 amino acids. For the CDR3, the DNA is TGTGCCAGCCCTGGACTAGGGTACAACGAGCAGTACTTC. Translation gives CASPGLGYNEQYF.

This clonotype has ten or more counts. V gene TRBV4-3 combines with J gene TRBJ2-1; possible D gene TRBD1, 5 bases. CDR3 length equals 16 residues. The V end lost 1 base, the J end lost 5 bases, and 15 bases lay between the germline ends. CDR1 and CDR2 from the germline V gene are LGHNA and YSLEER. The CDR3 nucleotides read TGCGCCAGCAGCCAAGCGGTAGGGGTCTTCCACAATGAGCAGTTCTTC. Protein sequence: CASSQAVGVFHNEQFF.

This clonotype showed up many times. The genes are TRBV6-5 and TRBJ2-2; 11 nucleotides match TRBD1. With 2 bases clipped from V and 12 bases from J, the junction kept 2 bases outside the gene matches. There are 13 residues in the CDR3. The germline V gene encodes CDR1 MNHEY and CDR2 SVGAGI. The chain's CDR3 is CASSYRTGGQLFF. CDR3 bases: TGTGCCAGCAGTTACCGGACAGGGGGCCAGCTGTTTTTT.

This clonotype appeared many times. This chain uses TRBV9 with TRBJ2-1, with 8 bases that match TRBD1. The CDR3 contains 15 residues. With V trimmed by 3 bases and J by 5 bases, 7 bases remained unmatched. Germline V lookup: CDR1 SGDLS, CDR2 YYNGEE. The CDR3 loop reads CASSASGTGNNEQFF. In nucleotides, the CDR3 is TGTGCCAGCAGCGCCTCCGGGACAGGAAACAATGAGCAGTTCTTC.

This clonotype appeared many times. The V gene is TRBV6-5, the J gene TRBJ2-7; possibly TRBD2 for D (6 bases). CDR3 size: 15 residues. V shed 0 bases and J shed 5 bases, with 14 bases lying between them. Germline CDR1 MNHEY, CDR2 SVGAGI. The CDR3 DNA sequence: TGTGCCAGCAGTTACTCGAGTAGCGGCCTCCACGAGCAGTACTTC. Translation gives CASSYSSSGLHEQYF.

This clonotype showed up many times. V is TRBV7-2 and J is TRBJ2-3; D is unresolved. Trimming stripped 0 bases from V and 1 base from J, with 8 bases between. The germline V gene encodes CDR1 SGHTA and CDR2 FQGNSA. This CDR3 comprises 15 residues. The CDR3 reads CASSLASPGTDTQYF. CDR3 DNA: TGTGCCAGCAGCTTAGCTAGCCCAGGCACAGATACGCAGTATTTT.

Many counts were recorded for this clonotype. CDR3: CSAVNRGANYGYTF. CDR3 nucleotides: TGCAGCGCCGTTAACAGGGGAGCTAACTATGGCTACACCTTC. The chain is built from TRBV29-1 and TRBJ1-2; 7 nucleotides agree with TRBD1. CDR3 size: 14 residues. The germline gives CDR1 SQVTM, CDR2 ANQGSEA. V shed 7 bases, J shed 0 bases, and the junction held 8 bases outside the gene matches.

The rearrangement links TRBV7-6 to TRBJ2-1; 9 bases align to TRBD2. This CDR3 is built from 16 residues. Germline V gives CDR1 SGHVS, CDR2 FNYEAQ. V shed 2 bases and J 2 bases; nucleotides not matched to a gene: 4. CDR3 region: CASSLSLAGTYNEQFF. Here the CDR3 DNA reads TGTGCCAGCAGCTTAAGTCTAGCGGGGACCTACAATGAGCAGTTCTTC.

Ten or more counts support this clonotype. The gene calls are TRBV11-1 and TRBJ1-2; 7 positions agree with TRBD1. The V and J ends lost 4 bases and 2 bases, in that order; junction bases with no gene match: 16. CDR3 length equals 18 residues. The germline V gene has CDR1 SGHAT and CDR2 FQDESV (reference sequence). The CDR3: CASSYGSPTGSRNYGYTF. The CDR3 coding sequence is TGTGCCAGCAGCTATGGATCCCCGACAGGGTCGAGGAACTATGGCTACACCTTC.

To note about this clonotype: One base away lies a much larger clone, so this may be a sequencing read error. This chain connects TRBV27 to TRBJ1-5; D uncertain. V lost 0 bases and J 5 bases, leaving 5 bases between the germline ends. The germline CDR1 and CDR2 sequences are MNHEY and SMNVEV (reference sequence). This CDR3 is built from 13 residues. This chain's CDR3 is CASSLSTDQPQHF. The DNA for the CDR3 is TGTGCCAGCAGTTTATCCACGGATCAGCCCCAGCATTTT.

This clonotype came up many times. The rearrangement links TRBV29-1 to TRBJ1-1; no clear D. Trimming removed 4 bases at V and 1 base at J, with 10 bases between. This CDR3 is built from 13 residues. Germline lookup yields CDR1 SQVTM and CDR2 ANQGSEA. This CDR3 reads CSVGSPRNTEAFF. The DNA for the CDR3 is TGCAGCGTTGGGAGTCCGAGGAACACTGAAGCTTTCTTT.

This clonotype was counted ten times or more. The chain uses TRBV10-3 and TRBJ2-7, with TRBD2 identical over 9 bases. The CDR3 spans 15 residues. CDR1 ENHRY and CDR2 SYGVKD come from the germline V gene. Losses at the gene ends were 8 bases for V and 4 bases for J; bases not matched to a gene: 12. CDR3 sequence (DNA): TGTGCCATCGAGGCAGGGACTAGCCGAGAATACGAGCAGTACTTC. It encodes CAIEAGTSREYEQYF.